The entry below describes one T cell receptor beta chain. This clonotype was found many times. Its binding antigen is unknown. Per-base quality was not reported, and no clone a single base away is much larger than it. Library prep was done by 5' RACE. This sample was sequenced with a NextSeq 500. To correct for sequencing error and PCR bias, the TCR library protocol tagged individual cDNA molecules with unique molecular identifiers. Both TCR alpha and beta chains were sequenced, and tight co-correlation was observed between alpha and beta sequence abundances in each sample. Processing in the source paper ran as follows. Decombinator V4 was used to annotate TCR sequences for V gene, J gene and CDR3. TCRs were defined as expanded if a significant change between any two time points was detected under a Poisson model with p below 0.0001. TCR abundances were normalised to the total number of TCRs sequenced in each sample and reported as counts per million. TRAV1-2 paired with TRAJ12, TRAJ20 or TRAJ33 defined MAIT TCRs, while TRAV10 paired with TRAJ18 defined iNKT TCRs. VDJdb, accessed 1 November 2021, was searched for CMV, EBV and SARS-CoV-2 annotated TCRs, excluding TCRs annotated for multiple antigens. Through fastp at Q25 and MiXCR, TCRdb rebuilt clones from the public reads, retaining in-frame beta chains. All rows with the same CDR3 protein become a single entry with the most common DNA and genes. TCRdb's processing, not the study's, gives the V and J calls here. This sample is represented by almost 65,000 distinct CDR3 sequences; around 4.7% of them were singletons. 4% to 5% of the sample lies in the top ten.

This specimen comes from a study of early T cells in non-severe SARS-CoV-2 infection (dated by TCRdb to the early 2020s). Turning to the overall study: TCR sequencing used bulk RNA from unsorted whole blood, so alpha and beta chains could not be paired.

This was a case-control study nested in a cohort of healthcare workers in London, UK, who had nasopharyngeal swab PCR tests and blood samples taken every week. Between 23 and 31 March 2020, the week of the UK lockdown, healthcare workers were enrolled and then followed up weekly for as long as 16 weeks. The germline V gene encodes CDR1 SQVTM and CDR2 ANQGSEA. Germline trimming: 4 bases from V, 7 bases from J; junction bases outside gene matches: 7. The CDR3 numbers 14 residues from cysteine through phenylalanine. Only CDR3 DNA remains: 42 bases, in frame from the first base. What the authors observed across the whole study: VDJdb matching was skewed toward anti-spike CD8 responses and likely underestimated virus-specific expansions, missing private and CD4 specificities.

The chain joins TRBV29-1 to TRBJ2-1, with TRBD2 matching 10 junction bases. The sample was whole blood. The TCR originated in an adult who was a healthcare worker with PCR-confirmed SARS-CoV-2 infection or an uninfected control (not recorded which). This receptor carries the CDR3 CSVVTSGEGNEQFF. In nucleotides, the sequence is TGCAGCGTTGTCACTAGCGGGGAAGGGAATGAGCAGTTCTTC.